This is a list of T cell receptor beta chains from one sample in a study of early T cells in non-severe SARS-CoV-2 infection. TCRdb reprocessed the 5' RACE reads via MiXCR and lists one record per CDR3 protein. The repertoire holds tens of thousands of distinct CDR3 sequences, with around an eighth as singletons. The sequenced material came from whole blood. The receptors were sampled from an adult who was a healthcare worker with PCR-confirmed SARS-CoV-2 infection or an uninfected control (not recorded which). The CDR3 runs from the conserved cysteine through the conserved F or W. Each record gives: V gene, J gene, CDR3 protein.

V: TRBV19
J: TRBJ2-5
CDR3: CASRPRDWGKKETQYF

V: TRBV5-1
J: TRBJ2-7
CDR3: CASSLVGRGSYEQYF

V: TRBV5-1
J: TRBJ2-5
CDR3: CASSLLAGTQETQYF

V: TRBV5-1
J: TRBJ1-1
CDR3: CASSFLKEGSEAFF

V: TRBV20-1
J: TRBJ2-7
CDR3: CSASGSNEQYF

V: TRBV5-1
J: TRBJ1-6
CDR3: CASSVGNGDSPLHF

V: TRBV29-1
J: TRBJ2-3
CDR3: CSVGSLAGSHF

V: TRBV5-1
J: TRBJ2-1
CDR3: CASSLPGGRGIDEQFF

V: TRBV3-1
J: TRBJ1-1
CDR3: CASSLSYSGSGAFF

V: TRBV6-2/TRBV6-3
J: TRBJ2-1
CDR3: CASSSVLAGGEQFF

V: TRBV6-2/TRBV6-3
J: TRBJ2-3
CDR3: CASRDLRTARPDTQYF

V: TRBV24-1
J: TRBJ2-1
CDR3: CATSEASYNEQFF

V: TRBV20-1
J: TRBJ2-2
CDR3: CSARDVAREGIAGELFF

V: TRBV15
J: TRBJ2-5
CDR3: CATSRDLAGQETQYF

V: TRBV30
J: TRBJ2-5
CDR3: CAWSGGTETQYF

V: TRBV20-1
J: TRBJ1-1
CDR3: CSASLVRDTEAFF

V: TRBV12-3/TRBV12-4
J: TRBJ2-3
CDR3: CASSYSGTSTDTQYF

V: TRBV3-2
J: TRBJ2-1
CDR3: CASSQEVRESYNEQFF

V: TRBV20-1
J: TRBJ2-5
CDR3: CSALGTPEGTQYF

V: TRBV4-2
J: TRBJ1-4
CDR3: CASSQGEIRATNEKLFF

V: TRBV7-9
J: TRBJ1-1
CDR3: CASSWGQGRGTEAFF

V: TRBV3-1
J: TRBJ2-7
CDR3: CASSQGTGTSYEQYF

V: TRBV5-1
J: TRBJ2-3
CDR3: CASSLLAEADTQYF

V: TRBV12-3/TRBV12-4
J: TRBJ1-5
CDR3: CASRRGQGETQHF

V: TRBV4-2
J: TRBJ2-7
CDR3: CASSQDIGTLNYYEQYF

V: TRBV27
J: TRBJ1-1
CDR3: CASSLRGPGDAEAFF

V: TRBV20-1
J: TRBJ2-1
CDR3: CSAQKPTGGNEQFF

V: TRBV12-3/TRBV12-4
J: TRBJ2-3
CDR3: CASSSMGNTQYF

V: TRBV18
J: TRBJ2-3
CDR3: CASSPPPLPGQGLADTQYF

V: TRBV7-8
J: TRBJ2-7
CDR3: CASSLRVTSETYEQYF

V: TRBV14
J: TRBJ2-2
CDR3: CASSQVGWTGGYTGELFF

V: TRBV14
J: TRBJ1-5
CDR3: CASSSETNQPQHF

V: TRBV4-2
J: TRBJ1-2
CDR3: CASSQDFEQGTYYGYTF

V: TRBV19
J: TRBJ2-6
CDR3: CASSRSRPAGANVLTF

V: TRBV7-6
J: TRBJ2-3
CDR3: CASSLEDRADTQYF

V: TRBV7-9
J: TRBJ2-2
CDR3: CASSLTWGAPNTGELFF

V: TRBV16
J: TRBJ1-5
CDR3: CASSQGAPRSNQPQHF

V: TRBV2
J: TRBJ2-5
CDR3: CASSTGEETQYF

V: TRBV29-1
J: TRBJ2-7
CDR3: CSVEYGHRDTSYEQYF

V: TRBV7-3
J: TRBJ2-1
CDR3: CASSSLPPVYEHNEQFF